These 28 T cell receptor beta chains share one sample of origin, sequenced in a study of blood T cell repertoires in COVID-19. Clones were sequenced by immunoSEQ multiplex PCR, and TCRdb holds only the in-frame ones, with some missing. The table has 150,000 to 200,000 clones, more than 70% seen once. The sequencing sample was made of peripheral blood. These receptors were taken from a man between 18 and 35 years old with active or convalescent COVID-19.

This chain connects TRBV6-1 to TRBJ2-3; 9 bases align to TRBD1. The CDR3 totals 16 residues. Germline V CDR1 and CDR2: MNHNS, SASEGT. The V segment lost 3 bases and the J segment 8 bases; nucleotides outside the gene matches: 12. CDR3 loop: CASSDVGQGKHSTQYF. CDR3 nucleotide sequence: TGTGCCAGCAGTGATGTAGGACAGGGGAAGCATAGTACGCAGTATTTT.

V gene TRBV6-4 combines with J gene TRBJ1-4; possibly TRBD1 for D (5 bases). Per germline, CDR1 MRHNA and CDR2 SNTAGT. The CDR3 runs 15 residues. Trimming stripped 4 bases from V and 6 bases from J, with 15 bases between. CDR3 amino acids: CASSVFLWGYEKLFF. DNA for the CDR3: TGTGCCAGCAGTGTGTTCCTTTGGGGCTATGAAAAACTGTTTTTT.

The chain uses TRBV5-1 and TRBJ2-1, with 8 bases identical to TRBD1. The CDR3 runs to 14 residues. Trimming at V came to 4 bases and at J to 8 bases, leaving 8 bases not matched to a gene. Per germline, CDR1 SGHRS and CDR2 YFSETQ. The CDR3 DNA sequence: TGCGCCAGCAGCCATGGGGCAGGGGGCGATGAGCAGTTCTTC. This encodes CASSHGAGGDEQFF.

The V gene is TRBV28, the J gene TRBJ1-6; 9 bases match TRBD1. The length of the CDR3 is 17 residues. Looked up from germline, CDR1 is MDHEN and CDR2 is SYDVKM. V gave up 5 bases and J gave up 1 base; unmatched junction bases: 6. The CDR3 DNA reads as TGTGCCAGCAGTCCAACCGGGACAGGGTCCTATAATTCACCCCTCCACTTT. Translated: CASSPTGTGSYNSPLHF.

The count of this clone is one. This rearrangement joins TRBV5-5 to TRBJ1-4; the D gene is possibly TRBD1 (6 bases). The CDR3 consists of 15 residues. From germline, CDR1 is SGHKS and CDR2 YYEKEE (reference sequence). Trimming left V 4 bases short and J 5 bases short, with 15 bases between. In DNA, the CDR3 is TGTGCCAGCAGCCTGAACAGGGTGGCGAATGAAAAACTGTTTTTT. Amino acids: CASSLNRVANEKLFF.

This clone is a singleton in its sample. The rearrangement links TRBV19 to TRBJ1-5, with D hard to call. Germline lookup yields CDR1 LNHDA and CDR2 SQIVND (reference sequence). The CDR3 has 12 amino acids. The V and J ends lost 3 bases and 5 bases respectively, with 5 bases between them. The CDR3 protein is CASSIGYQPQHF. As DNA, the CDR3 is TGTGCCAGTAGTATCGGGTATCAGCCCCAGCATTTT.

This chain joins TRBV28 and TRBJ1-1; D is uncertain. This CDR3 region has 16 residues. V was pared by 2 bases and J by 0 bases, with 13 bases between. Germline CDR1 and CDR2: MDHEN and SYDVKM. The CDR3 loop reads CASSLSGVLMNTEAFF. CDR3 DNA sequence: TGTGCCAGCAGTTTAAGCGGGGTTCTCATGAACACTGAAGCTTTCTTT.

V usage is TRBV28 and J usage is TRBJ1-2; D is ambiguous. This CDR3 spans 11 amino acids. The germline CDR1 and CDR2 sequences are MDHEN and SYDVKM. Trimming left V 5 bases short and J 4 bases short, with 5 bases between. The CDR3 loop is CASSTAYGYTF. In DNA form, the CDR3 reads TGTGCCAGCAGTACAGCCTATGGCTACACCTTC.

The genes are TRBV7-8 and TRBJ1-2, with 8 bases lining up with TRBD1. V lost 5 bases and J lost 6; bases outside the gene matches: 5. The CDR3 is made up of 13 amino acids. The germline V gene encodes CDR1 SGHVS and CDR2 FQNEAQ. The CDR3 loop reads CASSAGQGNGYTF. The CDR3 DNA follows: TGTGCCAGCAGCGCAGGACAGGGAAATGGCTACACCTTC.

This chain links TRBV10-1 with TRBJ2-7; TRBD1 agrees at 8 bases. This CDR3 has 14 residues. Germline assignment: CDR1 WNHNN and CDR2 SYGVQD (reference sequence). V lost 4 bases to trimming and J lost 0 bases; unmatched junction nucleotides: 2. The CDR3 here is CASSGDRSSYEQYF. CDR3 DNA: TGCGCCAGCAGTGGGGACAGGAGCTCCTACGAGCAGTACTTC.

The chain is built from TRBV9 and TRBJ2-7; 7 bases are a match to TRBD1. CDR1 and CDR2 from the germline V gene are SGDLS and YYNGEE. Trimming cost V 2 bases and J 2 bases; bases outside gene matches: 7. The CDR3 consists of 15 residues. The chain's CDR3 is CASSVDPTGAYEQYF. CDR3 sequence (DNA): TGTGCCAGCAGCGTCGATCCTACAGGGGCCTACGAGCAGTACTTC.

This chain connects TRBV7-9 to TRBJ1-2; D unresolved. The germline gives CDR1 SEHNR, CDR2 FQNEAQ (reference sequence). The CDR3 length is 14 residues. V shed 5 bases and J shed 0 bases, with 10 bases lying between them. CDR3 sequence reads: CASSISGTNYGYTF. The CDR3 DNA reads as TGTGCCAGCAGCATCTCCGGGACTAACTATGGCTACACCTTC.

The chain is built from TRBV6-1 and TRBJ1-5, with D unresolved. The CDR3 is 15 residues long. The V end was cut by 3 bases, the J end by 2 bases, with 11 bases between. CDR1 is MNHNS, CDR2 SASEGT, per germline. The CDR3 nucleotides are TGTGCCAGCAGTGAGCTTTGGGCCGGCAATCAGCCCCAGCATTTT. Amino acids: CASSELWAGNQPQHF.

V is TRBV15 and J is TRBJ2-3; 12 nucleotides match TRBD2. This CDR3 is 16 amino acids long. Per the germline V gene, CDR1 is LNHNV and CDR2 is YYDKDF (reference sequence). Trimming at V came to 3 bases and at J to 4 bases, leaving 5 bases not matched to a gene. CDR3 sequence (DNA): TGTGCCACCAGCAGCCTCCTAGCGGGGGGGTCAGATACGCAGTATTTT. This sequence encodes CATSSLLAGGSDTQYF.

This clone was recorded a few times. The CDR3 region has the DNA TGTGCCAGCAGCTTCGGACAGGGATACGAGCAGTACTTC. Protein product: CASSFGQGYEQYF. The rearrangement joins TRBV14 to TRBJ2-7; TRBD1 agrees at 8 bases. V lost 5 bases and J lost 4; bases outside the gene matches: 4. Germline CDR1 is SGHDN and CDR2 is FVKESK. The CDR3 is made up of 13 amino acids.

The chain has TRBV29-1 and TRBJ2-2, with TRBD2 as a possible D gene (7 bases). Germline V gene lookup returns CDR1 SQVTM and CDR2 ANQGSEA. V shed 6 bases and J shed 6 bases, with 17 bases lying between them. This CDR3 region has 14 residues. The CDR3 DNA is TGCAGCGTCTCAGCTGGGGGGGCAGCCGGGGAGCTGTTTTTT. Protein: CSVSAGGAAGELFF.

The rearrangement uses TRBV5-5 and TRBJ2-1; 10 bases are shared with TRBD2. The CDR3 length is 15 residues. J was trimmed by 4 bases and V by 2 bases; bases with no gene match: 3. The germline V gene has CDR1 SGHKS and CDR2 YYEKEE (reference sequence). The CDR3 DNA reads TGTGCCAGCAGCTTAGCGGGGGGGCGATACAATGAGCAGTTCTTC. Protein product: CASSLAGGRYNEQFF.

V gene TRBV6-5 combines with J gene TRBJ2-1; TRBD1 agrees at 7 bases. The germline V gene encodes CDR1 MNHEY and CDR2 SVGAGI. Trimming at V came to 8 bases and at J to 7 bases, leaving 11 bases not matched to a gene. The CDR3 loop spans 14 amino acids. The CDR3 region has the DNA TGTGCCAGCGGGCGGACAGGTTGGACAAATGAGCAGTTCTTC. This codes for CASGRTGWTNEQFF.

This chain connects TRBV19 to TRBJ1-6, with D maybe TRBD1 (6 bases). Germline-derived CDR1 and CDR2 are LNHDA and SQIVND (reference sequence). The CDR3 spans 15 residues. With 7 bases removed from V and 5 bases from J, the gap between germline ends came to 15 bases. The DNA of the CDR3 is TGTGCCAGTACGCTGGGGGCGTTGAATAATTCACCCCTCCACTTT. This translates into CASTLGALNNSPLHF.

The CDR3 is CASSYSGRVGTDTQYF. CDR3 sequence (DNA): TGTGCCAGCAGTTACTCAGGGAGAGTGGGCACAGATACGCAGTATTTT. The chain joins TRBV6-2 or TRBV6-3 to TRBJ2-3; TRBD2 might be the D (5 bases). The V and J ends lost 0 bases and 1 base respectively, with 11 bases between them. The CDR3 contains 16 residues. The germline V gene has CDR1 MNHEY and CDR2 SVGEGT.

This sequence joins TRBV7-8 and TRBJ2-7, with D possibly matching TRBD1 (7 bases). There are 14 residues in the CDR3. Between the trimmed V and J ends, which lost 3 bases and 3 bases, there was a span of 12 bases. Germline lookup yields CDR1 SGHVS and CDR2 FQNEAQ. The CDR3 DNA reads TGTGCCAGCAGCTTCGGGGGACAGAACTACGAGCAGTACTTC. It encodes CASSFGGQNYEQYF.

The chain is built from TRBV7-2 and TRBJ2-5, with TRBD2 matching over 13 bases. Unmatched junction bases numbered 6, after V lost 1 base and J lost 4 bases. The length of the CDR3 is 17 residues. Germline V gene sequence: CDR1 SGHTA, CDR2 FQGNSA. The CDR3 reads CASSLGRTSGSRETQYF. DNA for the CDR3: TGTGCCAGCAGCTTAGGACGGACTAGCGGGAGTAGAGAGACCCAGTACTTC.

V is TRBV7-8 and J is TRBJ1-5; unclear D gene. CDR1 is SGHVS, CDR2 FQNEAQ, per germline. The CDR3 sequence is 19 residues long. Trimming removed 5 bases at V and 0 bases at J, with 23 bases between. The DNA for the CDR3 is TGTGCCAGCAGCCCTGAGACCTCGGGGTTACGGTATAGCAATCAGCCCCAGCATTTT. Protein: CASSPETSGLRYSNQPQHF.

The V call is TRBV19, the J call TRBJ1-1; D gene ambiguous. CDR1 and CDR2 (germline): LNHDA, SQIVND (reference sequence). The CDR3 length is 13 residues. Trimming took off 3 bases at V and 2 bases at J, with 7 bases between the two ends. The CDR3 is CASSMLINTEAFF. DNA for the CDR3: TGTGCCAGTAGTATGTTAATAAACACTGAAGCTTTCTTT.

The chain uses TRBV27 and TRBJ2-2; 10 nucleotides agree with TRBD1. Germline CDR1 MNHEY, CDR2 SMNVEV (reference sequence). With V trimmed by 4 bases and J by 2 bases, 13 bases remained unmatched. The CDR3 spans 19 residues. This CDR3 is CASSSVRDRGAFNTGELFF. In DNA, the CDR3 is TGTGCCAGCAGTTCGGTCCGGGACAGGGGCGCCTTCAACACCGGGGAGCTGTTTTTT.

This clone was recorded a few times. This sequence joins TRBV7-2 and TRBJ2-7, with D tentatively TRBD2 (5 bases). Trimming shortened V by 0 bases and J by 2 bases, and 17 bases separated the two germline ends. Germline CDR1 SGHTA, CDR2 FQGNSA. CDR3 length: 17 residues. This chain's CDR3 is CASSLALGSGNPYEQYF. DNA for the CDR3: TGTGCCAGCAGCTTAGCCCTTGGGTCCGGGAACCCCTACGAGCAGTACTTC.

DNA of the CDR3: TGTGCCACCAGCGTACAGGGAAAGACGGATAATTCACCCCTCCACTTT. Amino acids: CATSVQGKTDNSPLHF. The chain recombines TRBV2 with TRBJ1-6; D is possibly TRBD1 (6 bases). This CDR3 region has 16 residues. V was shortened by 10 bases and J by 5 bases, with 21 bases between the two germline ends. Germline CDR1 reads SNHLY; CDR2 reads FYNNEI.

The rearrangement joins TRBV9 to TRBJ2-3; a weak D match, TRBD2 (6 bases). V lost 0 bases and J 6 bases, leaving 14 bases between the germline ends. This CDR3 has 15 residues. The V gene's germline CDR1 is SGDLS and CDR2 YYNGEE. The DNA of the CDR3 is TGTGCCAGCAGCGTAGGGGGACTGCTGTTTGATACGCAGTATTTT. It translates to CASSVGGLLFDTQYF.